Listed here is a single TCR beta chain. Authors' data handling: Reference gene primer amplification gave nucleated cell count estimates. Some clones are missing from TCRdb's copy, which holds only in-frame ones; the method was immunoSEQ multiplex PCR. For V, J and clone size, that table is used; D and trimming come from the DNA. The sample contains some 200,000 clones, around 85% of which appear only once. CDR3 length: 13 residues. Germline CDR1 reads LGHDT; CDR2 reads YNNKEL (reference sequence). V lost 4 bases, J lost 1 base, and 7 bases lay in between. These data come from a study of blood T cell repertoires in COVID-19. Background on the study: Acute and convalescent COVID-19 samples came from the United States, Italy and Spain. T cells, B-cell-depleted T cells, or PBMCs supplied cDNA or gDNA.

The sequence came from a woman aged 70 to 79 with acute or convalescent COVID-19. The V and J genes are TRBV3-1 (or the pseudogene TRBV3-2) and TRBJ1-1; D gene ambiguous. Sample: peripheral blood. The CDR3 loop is CASSRTANTEAFF. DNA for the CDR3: TGTGCCAGCAGCCGAACAGCGAACACTGAAGCTTTCTTT.